The sequence of this TCR beta chain was determined in a study of human T cells and chemical hapten exposure. There are 14 residues in the CDR3. After removal of 8 bases from V and 7 bases from J, the junction contained 9 bases not matched to a gene. TCRdb independently ran MiXCR on the RACE reads; one entry per CDR3 protein. This repertoire shows tens of thousands of distinct CDR3 sequences, under 14% found once; its top ten account for roughly 3.7%. The time point was: patch test 3, about 24 weeks after DPC sensitization. Treatment given: therapeutic diphenylcyclopropenone sensitization with weekly scalp DPC. A few counts support this clonotype.

The sequencing used whole blood, collected in connection with sensitization to the hapten diphenylcyclopropenone (DPC). This TCR came from a woman aged 45 to 65 with alopecia areata. Some clones in this sample may be carry-over from other donors' samples. The J gene is TRBJ1-4, the V gene TRBV12-3 or TRBV12-4; TRBD1 matches at 8 bases. Here the CDR3 reads CASGRTGFGEKLFF. CDR3 in DNA: TGTGCCAGCGGGAGGACAGGGTTCGGTGAAAAACTGTTTTTT.